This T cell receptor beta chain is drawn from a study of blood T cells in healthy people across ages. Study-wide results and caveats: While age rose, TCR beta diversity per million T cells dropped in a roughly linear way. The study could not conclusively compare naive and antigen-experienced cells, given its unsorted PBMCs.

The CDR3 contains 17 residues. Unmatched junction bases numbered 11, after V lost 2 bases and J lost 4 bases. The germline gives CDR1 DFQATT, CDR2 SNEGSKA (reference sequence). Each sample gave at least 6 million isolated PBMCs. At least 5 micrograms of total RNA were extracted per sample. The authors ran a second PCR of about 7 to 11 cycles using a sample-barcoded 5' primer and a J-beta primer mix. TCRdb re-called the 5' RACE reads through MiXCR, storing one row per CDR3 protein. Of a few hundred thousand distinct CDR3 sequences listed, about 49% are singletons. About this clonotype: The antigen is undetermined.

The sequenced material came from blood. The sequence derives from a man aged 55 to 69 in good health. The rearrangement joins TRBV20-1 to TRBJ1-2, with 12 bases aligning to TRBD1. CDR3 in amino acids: CSARSVGTGGAGYGYTF. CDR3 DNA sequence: TGCAGTGCTAGATCCGTGGGGACAGGGGGCGCCGGCTATGGCTACACCTTC.